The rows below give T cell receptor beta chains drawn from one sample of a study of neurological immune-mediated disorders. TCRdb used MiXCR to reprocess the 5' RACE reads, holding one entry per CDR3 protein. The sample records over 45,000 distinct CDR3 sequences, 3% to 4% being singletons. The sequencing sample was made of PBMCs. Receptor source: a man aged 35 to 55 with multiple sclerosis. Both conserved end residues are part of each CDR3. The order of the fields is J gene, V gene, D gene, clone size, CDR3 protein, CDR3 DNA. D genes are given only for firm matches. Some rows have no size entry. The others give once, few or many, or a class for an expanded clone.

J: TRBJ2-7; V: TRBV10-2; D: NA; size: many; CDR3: CASSDSSVGEQYF; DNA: TGCGCCAGCAGTGATAGTTCCGTCGGAGAGCAGTACTTC
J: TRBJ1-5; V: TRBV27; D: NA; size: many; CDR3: CARNQPQHF; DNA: TGTGCCAGGAATCAGCCCCAGCATTTT
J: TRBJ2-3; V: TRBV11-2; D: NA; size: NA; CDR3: CASSPTLADTQYF; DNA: TGTGCCAGCAGCCCCACGTTGGCAGATACGCAGTATTTT
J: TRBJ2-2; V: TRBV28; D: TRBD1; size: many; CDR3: CASSTPTGTGHTGELFF; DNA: TGTGCCAGCAGTACCCCTACCGGGACAGGGCACACCGGGGAGCTGTTTTTT
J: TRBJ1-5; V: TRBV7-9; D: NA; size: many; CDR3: CASSVGGGNQPQHF; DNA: TGTGCCAGCAGCGTAGGGGGGGGCAATCAGCCCCAGCATTTT
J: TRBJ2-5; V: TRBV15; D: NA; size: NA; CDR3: CATSRGGGPQETQYF; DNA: TGTGCCACCAGCAGAGGTGGTGGACCTCAAGAGACCCAGTACTTC
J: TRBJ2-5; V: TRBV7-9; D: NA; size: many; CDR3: CASHDGLQETQYF; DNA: TGTGCCAGCCACGACGGCCTCCAAGAGACCCAGTACTTC
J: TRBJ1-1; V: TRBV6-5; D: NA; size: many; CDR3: CASKRTTKDTEAFF; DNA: TGTGCCAGCAAACGGACCACTAAGGACACTGAAGCTTTCTTT
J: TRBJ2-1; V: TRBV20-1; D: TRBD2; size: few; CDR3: CSASSSGGVNEQFF; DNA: TGCAGTGCTAGTTCTAGCGGGGGGGTCAATGAGCAGTTCTTC
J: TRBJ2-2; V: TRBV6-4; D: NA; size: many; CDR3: CASSDSTGTVGGNTGELFF; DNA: TGTGCCAGCAGTGACTCAACGGGGACGGTTGGTGGGAACACCGGGGAGCTGTTTTTT
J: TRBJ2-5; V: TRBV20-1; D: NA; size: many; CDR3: CSASGGRGETQYF; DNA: TGCAGTGCTAGTGGGGGGCGCGGAGAGACCCAGTACTTC
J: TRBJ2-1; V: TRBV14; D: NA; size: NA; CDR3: CASSQDFRDEQFF; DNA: TGTGCCAGCAGCCAAGATTTTAGGGATGAGCAGTTCTTC
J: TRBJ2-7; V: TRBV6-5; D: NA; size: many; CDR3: CATGEGSYEQYF; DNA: TGTGCCACCGGCGAGGGGTCCTACGAGCAGTACTTC
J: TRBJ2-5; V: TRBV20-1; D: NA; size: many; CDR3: CSASRQPETQYF; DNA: TGCAGTGCTAGCCGGCAGCCGGAGACCCAGTACTTC
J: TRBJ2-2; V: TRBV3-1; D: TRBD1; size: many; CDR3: CASSPQWGQANTGELFF; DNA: TGTGCCAGCAGCCCCCAGTGGGGACAGGCGAACACCGGGGAGCTGTTTTTT
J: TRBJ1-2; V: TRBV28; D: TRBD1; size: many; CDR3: CASSSGQANYGYTF; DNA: TGTGCCAGCAGTTCAGGACAGGCGAACTATGGCTACACCTTC
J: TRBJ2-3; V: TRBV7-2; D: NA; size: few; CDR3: CASSFSGIRTQYF; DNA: TGTGCCAGCAGCTTCTCTGGGATTAGGACGCAGTATTTT
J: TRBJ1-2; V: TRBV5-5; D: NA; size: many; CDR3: CASSFWGLDYGYTF; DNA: TGTGCCAGCAGCTTCTGGGGGCTCGACTATGGCTACACCTTC
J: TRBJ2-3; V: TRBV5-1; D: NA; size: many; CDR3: CASSQGEYRGGDTDTQYF; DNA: TGCGCCAGCAGCCAAGGGGAATACAGGGGGGGGGACACAGATACGCAGTATTTT
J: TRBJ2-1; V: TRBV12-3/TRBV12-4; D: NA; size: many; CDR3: CASSLYRGHTDNEQFF; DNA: TGTGCCAGCAGTTTATACCGGGGCCATACCGACAATGAGCAGTTCTTC
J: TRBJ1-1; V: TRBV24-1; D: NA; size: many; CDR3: CATSDLSRFDTEAFF; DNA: TGTGCCACCAGTGATTTGTCCAGGTTTGACACTGAAGCTTTCTTT
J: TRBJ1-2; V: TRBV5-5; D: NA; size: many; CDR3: CASSLETTVYGYTF; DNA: TGTGCCAGCAGCTTGGAAACAACCGTATATGGCTACACCTTC
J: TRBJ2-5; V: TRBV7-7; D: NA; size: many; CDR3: CASSYSHGTLGYF; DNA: TGTGCTAGCAGCTACTCGCACGGGACATTGGGGTACTTC
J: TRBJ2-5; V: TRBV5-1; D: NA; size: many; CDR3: CASSLVPGQETQYF; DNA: TGCGCCAGCAGCTTGGTTCCAGGGCAAGAGACCCAGTACTTC
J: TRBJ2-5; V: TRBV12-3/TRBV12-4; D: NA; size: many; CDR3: CASSFATEETQYF; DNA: TGTGCCAGCAGTTTTGCGACAGAAGAGACCCAGTACTTC
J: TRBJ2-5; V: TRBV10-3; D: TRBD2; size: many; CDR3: CAISSASGTSGGIQYF; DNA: TGTGCCATCAGTTCTGCCTCCGGGACTAGCGGGGGTATCCAGTACTTC
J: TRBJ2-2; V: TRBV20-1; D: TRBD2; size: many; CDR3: CSARDSGLAGGTANTGELFF; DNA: TGCAGTGCTAGAGATTCCGGACTAGCGGGGGGAACCGCGAACACCGGGGAGCTGTTTTTT
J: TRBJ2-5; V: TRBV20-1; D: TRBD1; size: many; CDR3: CSARNLRDRGQETQYF; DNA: TGCAGTGCTAGAAATCTCCGGGACAGGGGGCAGGAGACCCAGTACTTC
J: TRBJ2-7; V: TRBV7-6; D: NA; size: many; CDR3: CASSPQSGTIYEQYF; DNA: TGTGCCAGCAGCCCCCAGTCCGGGACAATCTACGAGCAGTACTTC
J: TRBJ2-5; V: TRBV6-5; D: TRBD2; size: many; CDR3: CASSYSSGGQETQYF; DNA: TGTGCCAGCAGTTACTCTTCGGGGGGGCAAGAGACCCAGTACTTC
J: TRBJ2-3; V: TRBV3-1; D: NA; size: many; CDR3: CASSQGGRPRDTQYF; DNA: TGTGCCAGCAGCCAAGGGGGGCGGCCCCGGGATACGCAGTATTTT
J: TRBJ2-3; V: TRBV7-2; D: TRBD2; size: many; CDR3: CASSLAAGRAGTDTQYF; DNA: TGTGCCAGCAGCTTAGCGGCAGGGAGGGCCGGAACAGATACGCAGTATTTT
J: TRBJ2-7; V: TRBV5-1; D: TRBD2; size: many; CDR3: CASSLGGGGLRSSYEQYF; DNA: TGCGCCAGCAGCTTGGGGGGCGGGGGACTCCGAAGCTCCTACGAGCAGTACTTC
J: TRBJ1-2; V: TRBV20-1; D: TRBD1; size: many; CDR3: CSAPRQGLYGYTF; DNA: TGCAGTGCTCCAAGACAGGGGTTGTATGGCTACACCTTC
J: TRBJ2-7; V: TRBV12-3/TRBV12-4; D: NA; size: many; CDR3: CASSLYQGYEQYF; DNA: TGTGCCAGCAGTTTATACCAGGGCTACGAGCAGTACTTC
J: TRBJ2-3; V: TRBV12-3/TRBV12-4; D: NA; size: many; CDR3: CASDAGSTDTQYF; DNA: TGTGCCAGCGATGCGGGGAGCACAGATACGCAGTATTTT
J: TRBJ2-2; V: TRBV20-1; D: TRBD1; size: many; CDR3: CSAVPGTGTGELFF; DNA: TGCAGTGCTGTCCCCGGGACAGGCACCGGGGAGCTGTTTTTT
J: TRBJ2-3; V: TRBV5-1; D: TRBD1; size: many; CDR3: CASATGGSTDTQYF; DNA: TGCGCCAGCGCGACAGGGGGTAGCACAGATACGCAGTATTTT
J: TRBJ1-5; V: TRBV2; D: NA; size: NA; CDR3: CASSPRSSNQPQHF; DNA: TGTGCCAGCAGTCCTAGGAGTAGCAATCAGCCCCAGCATTTT
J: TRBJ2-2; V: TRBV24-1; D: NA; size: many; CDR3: CATFNRDDAGELFF; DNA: TGTGCCACCTTCAACAGGGATGACGCCGGGGAGCTGTTTTTT
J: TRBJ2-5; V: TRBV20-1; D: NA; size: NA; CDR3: CSAPGDGWQETQYF; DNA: TGCAGTGCTCCCGGGGACGGGTGGCAAGAGACCCAGTACTTC
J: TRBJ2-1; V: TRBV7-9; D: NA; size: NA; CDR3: CASRTSGGSSYNEQFF; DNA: TGTGCCAGCCGTACGTCGGGGGGCAGCTCCTACAATGAGCAGTTCTTC
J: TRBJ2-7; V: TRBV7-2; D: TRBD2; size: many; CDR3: CASSLTSGAPYEQYF; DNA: TGTGCCAGCAGCTTAACTAGCGGGGCTCCCTACGAGCAGTACTTC
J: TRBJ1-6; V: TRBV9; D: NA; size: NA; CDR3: CASSVQGNNSPLNF; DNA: TGTGCCAGCAGCGTACAGGGGAATAATTCACCCCTCAACTTT
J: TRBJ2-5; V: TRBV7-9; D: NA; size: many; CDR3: CASSFGIQETQYF; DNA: TGTGCCAGCAGCTTTGGGATTCAAGAGACCCAGTACTTC
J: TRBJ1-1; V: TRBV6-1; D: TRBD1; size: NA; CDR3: CASSVGDRAAFF; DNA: TGTGCCAGCAGTGTCGGAGACAGGGCGGCTTTCTTT
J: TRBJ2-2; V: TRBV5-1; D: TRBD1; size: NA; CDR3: CASSIGQGSTGEQFF; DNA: TGCGCCAGCAGCATCGGACAGGGGAGCACCGGGGAGCAGTTTTTT